This TCR beta chain was identified in a study of T cell changes during pregnancy in multiple sclerosis. V gave up 5 bases and J gave up 0 bases; unmatched junction bases: 3. CDR1 and CDR2 (germline): SGHAT, FQNNGV. CDR3 length: 15 amino acids. Sequencing used immunoSEQ multiplex PCR; TCRdb keeps in-frame clones, though not all of them. The profile shows more than 60,000 clones, roughly 90% of them singletons. This clonotype was obtained from a female donor in good health, enrolled as a control in a pregnancy study. The chain carries TRBV11-2 and TRBJ1-5, with 8 bases matching TRBD1. The sample here was CD4+ T cells from peripheral blood mononuclear cells, taken in the third trimester of pregnancy. The CDR3 region has the DNA TGTGCCAGCAGCCAACAGGGGGGTAGCAATCAGCCCCAGCATTTT. Its protein product is CASSQQGGSNQPQHF. The full variable domain, rest sourced from reference TRBV11-2 and TRBJ1-5, is EAGVAQSPRYKIIEKRQSVAFWCNPISGHATLYWYQQILGQGPKLLIQFQNNGVVDDSQLPKDRFSAERLKGVDSTLKIQPAKLEDSAVYLCASSQQGGSNQPQHFGDGTRLSIL.